This section outlines one TCR beta chain sequence together with its context. The antigen is not known. Time point specified: recipient sample about 28 days before transplant, after cytoreduction. Repertoires were generated with immunoSEQ multiplex PCR, while TCRdb's copy carries only in-frame clones and drops some. Counted here are several thousand clones, about 29% occurring once; the ten biggest clones make up about 17%. These data come from a study of T cell clonotyping in hematopoietic cell transplantation. Overall study: Pretransplant recipient samples were taken after cytoreduction. Study-wide points: Few recipient clonotypes overlapped donors; over 95% were de novo at given depth. Pathologically expanded recipient clonotypes increased progressively from day 30 to day 180 as diversity fell.

Germline CDR1 GTSNPN, CDR2 SVGIG (reference sequence). The CDR3 covers 12 residues. Between the trimmed V and J ends, which lost 5 bases and 0 bases, there was a span of 7 bases. The rearrangement uses TRBV30 and TRBJ1-1, with no clear D. The TCR was taken from a man aged 50 or older with myelofibrosis. Some clones in this sample may be carry-over from other donors' samples. The starting material was peripheral blood mononuclear cells, obtained before stem cell transplant. The DNA of the CDR3 is TGTGCCTGGGGAAGGATGAACACTGAAGCTTTCTTT. This codes for CAWGRMNTEAFF.